A selection of T cell receptor beta chains follows, all from one sample in a study of T-cell memory formation after mild COVID-19. MiXCR, run by TCRdb on the 5' RACE reads, gives a single entry per CDR3 protein. The sample includes some 68,000 distinct CDR3 sequences, around 15% of them seen just once. Material: PBMCs or a T cell subset sorted from them (not recorded which). These receptors were taken from an adult woman who had mild COVID-19 (a few samples of this study predate the infection). Cell type and time point are not known. The CDR3 runs from the conserved cysteine through the conserved F or W. A D gene is named only where the DNA matches it firmly. Expanded clones are given a class, and other clones once, few, many or no size at all.

TRBJ2-6 | TRBV19 | - | - | TGTGCCAGTAGTCTAATGGGTGTCGGGGCCAACGTCCTGACTTTC | CASSLMGVGANVLTF
TRBJ2-3 | TRBV27 | - | - | TGTGCCAGCAGTCCTTTTCCTGGCACAGATACGCAGTATTTT | CASSPFPGTDTQYF
TRBJ1-2 | TRBV29-1 | few | - | TGCAGCGTTGAAGATCCGGACAGCTATGGCTACACCTTC | CSVEDPDSYGYTF
TRBJ2-3 | TRBV5-1 | hyperexpanded | - | TGCGCCAGCAGCTTGGCCCAGGTGACAGGCACAGATACGCAGTATTTT | CASSLAQVTGTDTQYF
TRBJ1-2 | TRBV4-2 | - | - | TGTGCCAGCAGCCAAGGACAGACGGACTATGGCTACACCTTC | CASSQGQTDYGYTF
TRBJ1-2 | TRBV2 | few | - | TGTGCCAGCAGTGAAAGCCAGTTCATGAACTATGGCTACACCTTC | CASSESQFMNYGYTF
TRBJ1-1 | TRBV3-1 | - | - | TGTGCCAGCAGCCAAGATGAGGGGAGCAGAGGCACTGAAGCTTTCTTT | CASSQDEGSRGTEAFF
TRBJ2-5 | TRBV12-3/TRBV12-4 | - | TRBD2 | TGTGCCAGCAATGCACTAGCGGGGGGGCTAGAGACCCAGTACTTC | CASNALAGGLETQYF
TRBJ1-6 | TRBV5-1 | - | - | TGCGCCAGCATCTTGGAACCAGTCAGCTCCTATAATTCACCCCTCCACTTT | CASILEPVSSYNSPLHF
TRBJ2-7 | TRBV27 | - | - | TGTGCCAGCAGTTTCCAGACCGCCTACGAGCAGTACTTC | CASSFQTAYEQYF
TRBJ1-2 | TRBV29-1 | few | TRBD1 | TGCAGCGTTGAGGACAGGCCTGGGGGCTACACCTTC | CSVEDRPGGYTF
TRBJ1-1 | TRBV27 | few | - | TGTGCCAGCCTTAAACCCGGGGGGAACACTGAAGCTTTCTTT | CASLKPGGNTEAFF
TRBJ1-5 | TRBV14 | few | - | TGTGCCCCAGACCTCGGGGTCACCAATCAGCCCCAGCATTTT | CAPDLGVTNQPQHF
TRBJ1-1 | TRBV29-1 | few | TRBD1 | TGCAGCGTTGAAGATATTGGGACAGGGTCTTCGGACACTGAAGCTTTCTTT | CSVEDIGTGSSDTEAFF
TRBJ2-1 | TRBV5-1 | many | TRBD2 | TGCGCCAGCAGCGGCGGGACTAGCAGTTACAATGAGCAGTTCTTC | CASSGGTSSYNEQFF
TRBJ2-2 | TRBV12-3/TRBV12-4 | few | - | TGTGCCAGCAGCTTAGTCCCCGGCGGAGGGGAGCTGTTTTTT | CASSLVPGGGELFF
TRBJ1-2 | TRBV12-3/TRBV12-4 | - | TRBD1 | TGTGCCAGCAGACAGGGGGTTGGTCGCTATGGCTACACCTTC | CASRQGVGRYGYTF
TRBJ2-1 | TRBV9 | - | - | TGTGCCAGCAGCGTATACAGGGACCCGCACAATGAGCAGTTCTTC | CASSVYRDPHNEQFF
TRBJ2-7 | TRBV25-1 | - | - | TGTGCCAGCAGTGAGGCTAGCGACTACGAGCAGTACTTC | CASSEASDYEQYF
TRBJ2-3 | TRBV11-2 | - | - | TGTGCCAGCAGCTTAGTTGTGGGGGCGAGCACAGATACGCAGTATTTT | CASSLVVGASTDTQYF
TRBJ1-1 | TRBV30 | few | TRBD1 | TGTGCCTGGCACACCGGGACAGGGAGAACTGAAGCTTTCTTT | CAWHTGTGRTEAFF
TRBJ2-7 | TRBV6-2/TRBV6-3 | many | - | TGTGCCAGCAGCCTCCGGGACGGGTCCTACGAGCAGTACTTC | CASSLRDGSYEQYF
TRBJ2-1 | TRBV6-5 | - | TRBD1 | TGTGCCAGCAGCCCCAGGACAGGGCCCTTAATCAATGAGCAGTTCTTC | CASSPRTGPLINEQFF
TRBJ1-2 | TRBV4-2 | - | TRBD1 | TGTGCCAGCAAGAGGGACAGGGGAAGTGGCTACACCTTC | CASKRDRGSGYTF
TRBJ1-2 | TRBV12-3/TRBV12-4 | few | - | TGTGCCAGCAGTTTAACCAGGGAGGCCTATGGCTACACCTTC | CASSLTREAYGYTF
TRBJ2-7 | TRBV27 | few | TRBD2 | TGTGCCAGCAGTTCCGGGGGGGCGGACGAGCAGTACTTC | CASSSGGADEQYF
TRBJ2-7 | TRBV6-2/TRBV6-3 | - | - | TGTGCCAGCAGTTACTATGGGGACGAGCAGTACTTC | CASSYYGDEQYF
TRBJ2-3 | TRBV12-3/TRBV12-4 | - | TRBD2 | TGTGCCAGCAGTAGCCCCCAACTAGCGCGTACGCAGTATTTT | CASSSPQLARTQYF
TRBJ1-1 | TRBV29-1 | few | - | TGCAGCGTTGAAGACCGGACAGAGAACACTGAAGCTTTCTTT | CSVEDRTENTEAFF